These 12 T cell receptor beta chains originate from one sample sequenced in a study of TET2 disruption in CD19-targeted CAR T cells. The repertoire was sequenced with immunoSEQ multiplex PCR; TCRdb's copy has only in-frame clones and lacks some. Found here are tens of thousands of clones; the top ten clones hold approximately 2%. These receptors are not linked to any known antigen. As to treatment: autologous CTL019 cells: CD19 CAR with 4-1BB and CD3 zeta domains. The material sequenced was CD8- CAR+ T cells sorted from cultured blood T cells, taken for CD19 CAR T cell therapy. The sample's subset: CD8-negative CAR-positive T cells from the infusion product. Receptor source: a man aged 65 to 85 with chronic lymphocytic leukemia.

Note on this clone: The missing CDR3 end, 3 residues past where the read stops, is filled in from the germline J gene. The chain recombines TRBV2 with TRBJ2-4; no clear D gene. The CDR3 runs 14 residues. Looked up from germline, CDR1 is SNHLY and CDR2 is FYNNEI. The CDR3 is CASPAPGTKYGQYF. CDR3 DNA, as far as it was read: TGTGCCAGTCCGGCCCCCGGTACTAAGTATGGT. The variable domain in full, with the rest retrieved from reference TRBV2 and TRBJ2-4, is EPEVTQTPSHQVTQMGQEVILRCVPISNHLYFYWYRQILGQKVEFLVSFYNNEISEKSEIFDDQFSVERPDGSNFTLKIRSTKLEDSAMYFCASPAPGTKYGQYFGAGTRLSVL.

The CDR3 loop is CASSLRTGDEKLFF. The CDR3 bases that were read are TGCGCCAGCAGCCTAAGGACAGGTGATGAAAAA. The chain couples TRBV5-1 to TRBJ1-4, with TRBD1 identical over 7 bases. The observed sequence ends 3 residues before the CDR3 terminus, with the missing tail filled in from the germline J gene. The CDR3 extends over 14 amino acids. Germline V CDR1 and CDR2: SGHRS, YFSETQ. Trimming removed 4 bases from V and 6 bases from J; junction bases left unmatched: 6. The full variable domain, with the rest looked up from reference TRBV5-1 and TRBJ1-4, is KAGVTQTPRYLIKTRGQQVTLSCSPISGHRSVSWYQQTPGQGLQFLFEYFSETQRNKGNFPGRFSGRQFSNSRSEMNVSTLELGDSALYLCASSLRTGDEKLFFGSGTQLSVL.

Regarding this clone: Its ends do not fully match the called genes, so a read error is possible. Read coverage stops 3 residues before the CDR3 terminus; the germline J gene supplies the remainder. This specimen includes other DNA sequences encoding the same CDR3. The chain combines TRBV5-4 with TRBJ1-2; 7 nucleotides align to TRBD1. Germline V gene sequence: CDR1 SGHNT, CDR2 YYREEE (reference sequence). CDR3 length equals 15 residues. CDR3 loop: CASSPIPGGGYGYTF. Partial CDR3 DNA: TGTGCCAGCAGCCCTATCCCGGGAGGGGGCTATGGT.

Concerning this clone: Sequence at one end of the junction differs from germline and may be a read error. The CDR3 end lies 3 residues beyond the end of the read and is filled in from the germline J gene. This same CDR3 is encoded by further DNA sequences in the sample. The J gene is TRBJ1-3, the V gene TRBV6-1, with 7 nucleotides matching TRBD1. This CDR3 spans 16 amino acids. CDR1 and CDR2 (germline): MNHNS, SASEGT. CDR3 DNA, as far as it was read: TGTGCCAGCAGTGAAAGGGGAGGGGGCTCTGGAAACACT. Residues: CASSERGGGSGNT. The whole CDR3 is CASSERGGGSGNTIYF.

Comments on this clone: The DNA ends 3 residues before the CDR3 does, and the rest of the CDR3 is filled in from the germline J gene. Other nucleotide sequences in the sample specify the same CDR3. V and J are TRBV10-3 and TRBJ1-3, with 8 bases identical to TRBD1. This CDR3 comprises 15 residues. Germline assignment: CDR1 ENHRY and CDR2 SYGVKD. V was clipped by 5 bases and J by 3 bases; unmatched bases: 6. The CDR3 loop reads CAISMTGENGNTIYF. The CDR3 DNA, read in part, is TGTGCCATCAGTATGACAGGGGAAAATGGAAACACC.

Concerning this clone: Coverage ceases 3 residues before the CDR3 finishes, and the germline J gene fills in the end. Other DNA sequences within the sample encode an identical CDR3. The chain recombines TRBV20-1 with TRBJ1-2, with 11 bases identical to TRBD1. Per germline, CDR1 DFQATT and CDR2 SNEGSKA (reference sequence). The CDR3 length is 13 residues. V shed 6 bases and J 3 bases; nucleotides not matched to a gene: 3. The CDR3 bases that were read are TGCAGTGCCAGGGGACAGGGGGACTATGGC. Its translation is CSARGQGDYG. The complete CDR3 protein is CSARGQGDYGYTF.

About this clone: From the germline J gene comes the end of the CDR3, since the read stops 3 residues before it. This rearrangement joins TRBV7-9 to TRBJ2-4, with a possible D match to TRBD1 (5 bases). This CDR3 is built from 15 residues. Looked up from germline, CDR1 is SEHNR and CDR2 is FQNEAQ (reference sequence). The DNA read from the CDR3 is TGTGCCAGCAGCTTAGCGCAGGGCCCCCAAGAGACT. Its protein is CASSLAQGPQET. In full, the CDR3 reads CASSLAQGPQETQYF. The full variable domain, rest sourced from reference TRBV7-9 and TRBJ2-4, is DTGVSQNPRHKITKRGQNVTFRCDPISEHNRLYWYRQTLGQGPEFLTYFQNEAQLEKSRLLSDRFSAERPKGSFSTLEIQRTEQGDSAMYLCASSLAQGPQETQYFGAGTRLSVL.

Incomplete CDR3 DNA: TGTGCCAGTAGTATAGTCCTAGGGGGTGGCTATGGC. Protein sequence: CASSIVLGGGYG. The CDR3 reads in full as CASSIVLGGGYGYTF. This chain joins TRBV19 and TRBJ1-2; the D gene is possibly TRBD1 (6 bases). The CDR3 extends 3 residues past the end of the read, so its final part is completed from the germline J gene. Trimming removed 1 base at V and 4 bases at J, with 13 bases between. Per germline, CDR1 LNHDA and CDR2 SQIVND (reference sequence). CDR3 length: 15 residues.

On this clone itself: From the germline J gene comes the end of the CDR3, since the read stops 3 residues before it. This chain links TRBV28 with TRBJ1-2; D unclear. This CDR3 region has 14 residues. V shed 7 bases and J shed 0 bases, with 12 bases lying between them. In germline, CDR1 is MDHEN, CDR2 SYDVKM. The DNA read from the CDR3 is TGTGCCAGCATGAGCGGTGGGTCTAACTATGGC. Amino acid sequence: CASMSGGSNYG. The entire CDR3 protein reads CASMSGGSNYGYTF.

As regards this clone: The read is 3 residues too short to cover the CDR3 end, so that end is filled in from the germline J gene. The rearrangement uses TRBV3-1 (or the pseudogene TRBV3-2) and TRBJ2-5; 7 nucleotides agree with TRBD1. Trimming took 0 bases from V and 5 from J; bases not matched to a gene: 12. This CDR3 comprises 17 residues. The germline CDR1 and CDR2 sequences are LGHDT and YNNKEL (reference sequence). The DNA read from the CDR3 is TGTGCCAGCAGCCAAGATCACCGGTTCCCGACAGGGGAGACC. Protein: CASSQDHRFPTGET. The full CDR3 protein reads CASSQDHRFPTGETQYF.

About this clone: Coverage ceases 3 residues before the CDR3 finishes, and the germline J gene fills in the end. This sequence joins TRBV20-1 and TRBJ1-1; perhaps TRBD1 as D (5 bases). There are 19 residues in the CDR3. The germline V gene has CDR1 DFQATT and CDR2 SNEGSKA (reference sequence). CDR3: CSARDLITSGGRWQETAFF. CDR3 DNA, as far as it was read: TGCAGTGCTAGAGATCTTATAACTAGCGGGGGAAGATGGCAAGAGACC.

In regard to this clone: The read finishes 3 residues shy of the CDR3 end, and the germline J gene is used to complete it. The same CDR3 is also encoded by other DNA sequences in this sample. The V and J genes are TRBV20-1 and TRBJ1-2; 7 positions agree with TRBD1. The CDR3 is made up of 16 amino acids. V was clipped by 5 bases and J by 1 base; unmatched bases: 13. The germline CDR1 and CDR2 sequences are DFQATT and SNEGSKA (reference sequence). CDR3 bases read: TGCAGTGCTCGGGGGACAGAGGGAGCGGGTAACTATGGC. This codes for CSARGTEGAGNYG. The complete CDR3 reads CSARGTEGAGNYGYTF.